This T cell receptor beta chain is from a study of blood T cell repertoires in COVID-19. Across the study: T cells, B-cell-depleted T cells, or PBMCs supplied cDNA or gDNA.

Produced via immunoSEQ multiplex PCR; TCRdb's table is partial and in-frame only. This table holds 6,000 or so clones, 75% to 85% found once. Trimming at V came to 1 base and at J to 1 base, leaving 4 bases not matched to a gene. This CDR3 is 15 amino acids long. Germline V gene sequence: CDR1 LNHDA, CDR2 SQIVND (reference sequence). V gene TRBV19 combines with J gene TRBJ2-7; 7 bases line up with TRBD2. Sequencing was done on a sample of peripheral blood. The TCR sequence derives from a human donor with active COVID-19. The donor label of this sample is uncertain. The chain's CDR3 is CASSIGGGGSYEQYF. The CDR3 DNA is TGTGCCAGTAGTATAGGGGGCGGGGGTTCCTACGAGCAGTACTTC.